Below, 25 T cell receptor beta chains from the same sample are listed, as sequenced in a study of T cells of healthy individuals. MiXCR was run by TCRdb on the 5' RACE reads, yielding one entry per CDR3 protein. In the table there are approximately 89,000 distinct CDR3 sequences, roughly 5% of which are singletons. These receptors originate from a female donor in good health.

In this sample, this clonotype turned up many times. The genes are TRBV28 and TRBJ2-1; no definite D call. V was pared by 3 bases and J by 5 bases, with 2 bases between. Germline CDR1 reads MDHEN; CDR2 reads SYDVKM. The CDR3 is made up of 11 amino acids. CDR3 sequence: CASSFNNEQFF. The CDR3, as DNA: TGTGCCAGCAGTTTTAACAATGAGCAGTTCTTC.

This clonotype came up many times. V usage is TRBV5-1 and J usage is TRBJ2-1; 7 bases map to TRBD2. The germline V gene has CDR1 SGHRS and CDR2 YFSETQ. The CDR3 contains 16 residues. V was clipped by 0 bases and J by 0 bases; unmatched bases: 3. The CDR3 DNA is TGCGCCAGCAGCTTGGAGGGCGGGAGCTCCTACAATGAGCAGTTCTTC. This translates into CASSLEGGSSYNEQFF.

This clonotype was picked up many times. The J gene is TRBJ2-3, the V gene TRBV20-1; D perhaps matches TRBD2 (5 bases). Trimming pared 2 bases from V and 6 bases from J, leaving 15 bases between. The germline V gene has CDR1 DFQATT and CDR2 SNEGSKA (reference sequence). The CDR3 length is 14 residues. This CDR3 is CSARMGGSLDTQYF. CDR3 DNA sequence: TGCAGTGCTAGAATGGGCGGGTCCCTCGATACGCAGTATTTT.

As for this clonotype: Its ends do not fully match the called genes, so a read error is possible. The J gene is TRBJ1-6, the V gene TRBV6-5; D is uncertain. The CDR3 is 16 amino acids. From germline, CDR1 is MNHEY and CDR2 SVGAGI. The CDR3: CASSYQWSSYNSPLNF. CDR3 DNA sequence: TGTGCCAGCAGTTACCAGTGGAGCTCCTATAATTCACCCCTCAACTTT.

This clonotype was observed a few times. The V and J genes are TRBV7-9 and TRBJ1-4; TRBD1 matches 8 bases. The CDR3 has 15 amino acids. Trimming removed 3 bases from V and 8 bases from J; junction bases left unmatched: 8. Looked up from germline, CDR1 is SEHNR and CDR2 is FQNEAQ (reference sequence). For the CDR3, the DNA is TGTGCCAGCAGCTTCAGTGGCAGGGGGCGCGAAAAACTGTTTTTT. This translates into CASSFSGRGREKLFF.

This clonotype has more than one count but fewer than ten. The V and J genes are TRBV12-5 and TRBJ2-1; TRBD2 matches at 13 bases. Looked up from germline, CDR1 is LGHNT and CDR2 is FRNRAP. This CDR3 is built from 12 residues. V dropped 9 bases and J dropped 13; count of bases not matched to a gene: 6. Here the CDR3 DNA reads TGTGCTAGCGTTGGACTAGCGGGAGTTCAGTTCTTC. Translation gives CASVGLAGVQFF.

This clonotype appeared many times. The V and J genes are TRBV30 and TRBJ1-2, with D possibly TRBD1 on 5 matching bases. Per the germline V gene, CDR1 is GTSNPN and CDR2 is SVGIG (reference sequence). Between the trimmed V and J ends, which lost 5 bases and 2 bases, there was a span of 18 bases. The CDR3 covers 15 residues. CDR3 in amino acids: CAWAFAGNPNYGYTF. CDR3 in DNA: TGTGCCTGGGCCTTCGCAGGGAATCCGAACTATGGCTACACCTTC.

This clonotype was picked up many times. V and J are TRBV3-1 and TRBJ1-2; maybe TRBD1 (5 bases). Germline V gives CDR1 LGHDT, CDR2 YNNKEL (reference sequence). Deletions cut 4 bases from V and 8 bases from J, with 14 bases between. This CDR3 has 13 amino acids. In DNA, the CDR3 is TGTGCCAGCAGCCCCAGGGTGTTGTCGGGCTACACCTTC. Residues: CASSPRVLSGYTF.

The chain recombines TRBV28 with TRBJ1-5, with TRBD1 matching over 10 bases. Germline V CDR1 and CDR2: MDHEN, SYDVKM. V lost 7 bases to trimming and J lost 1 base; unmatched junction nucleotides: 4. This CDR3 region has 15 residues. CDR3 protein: CASTDRGPSNQPQHF. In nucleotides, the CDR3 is TGTGCCAGCACAGACAGGGGGCCCAGCAATCAGCCCCAGCATTTT.

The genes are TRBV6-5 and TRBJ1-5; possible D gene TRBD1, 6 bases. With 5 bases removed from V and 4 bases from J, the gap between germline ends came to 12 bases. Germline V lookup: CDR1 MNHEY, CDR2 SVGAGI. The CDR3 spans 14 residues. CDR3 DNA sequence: TGTGCCAGCAGTCCGGACAGTCCGAATCAGCCCCAGCATTTT. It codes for CASSPDSPNQPQHF.

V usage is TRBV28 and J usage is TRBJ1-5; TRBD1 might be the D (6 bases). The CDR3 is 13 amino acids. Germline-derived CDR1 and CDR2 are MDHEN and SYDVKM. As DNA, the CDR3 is TGTGCTGGGGGCCTGGGTTCCAATCAGCCCCAGCATTTT. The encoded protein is CAGGLGSNQPQHF.

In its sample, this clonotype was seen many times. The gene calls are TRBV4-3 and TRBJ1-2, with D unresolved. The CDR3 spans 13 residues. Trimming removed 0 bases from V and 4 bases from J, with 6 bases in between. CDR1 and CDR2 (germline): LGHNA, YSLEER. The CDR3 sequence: CASSQEGTYGYTF. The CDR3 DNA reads TGCGCCAGCAGCCAAGAGGGCACCTATGGCTACACCTTC.

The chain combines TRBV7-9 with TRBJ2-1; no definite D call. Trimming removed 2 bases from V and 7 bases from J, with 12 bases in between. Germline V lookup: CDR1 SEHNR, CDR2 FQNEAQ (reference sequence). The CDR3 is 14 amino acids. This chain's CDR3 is CASSLSNFGNEQFF. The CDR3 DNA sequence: TGTGCCAGCAGCTTATCAAATTTCGGGAATGAGCAGTTCTTC.

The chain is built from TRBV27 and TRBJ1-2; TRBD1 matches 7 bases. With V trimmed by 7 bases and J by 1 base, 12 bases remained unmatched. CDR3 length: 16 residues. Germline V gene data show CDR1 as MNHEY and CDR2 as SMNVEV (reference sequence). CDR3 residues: CASKSTGPPFNYGYTF. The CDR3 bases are TGTGCCAGCAAATCGACAGGGCCTCCCTTTAACTATGGCTACACCTTC.

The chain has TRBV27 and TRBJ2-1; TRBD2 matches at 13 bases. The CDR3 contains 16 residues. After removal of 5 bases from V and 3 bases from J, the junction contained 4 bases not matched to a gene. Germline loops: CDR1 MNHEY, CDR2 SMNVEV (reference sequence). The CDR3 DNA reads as TGTGCCAGCAGTGGACTAGCGGGAGTGTTCTACAATGAGCAGTTCTTC. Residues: CASSGLAGVFYNEQFF.

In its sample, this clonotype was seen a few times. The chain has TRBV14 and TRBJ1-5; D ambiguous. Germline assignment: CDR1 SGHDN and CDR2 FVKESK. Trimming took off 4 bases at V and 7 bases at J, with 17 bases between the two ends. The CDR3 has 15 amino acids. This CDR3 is CASSPLGWVGQPQHF. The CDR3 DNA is TGTGCCAGCAGCCCCCTTGGGTGGGTCGGACAGCCCCAGCATTTT.

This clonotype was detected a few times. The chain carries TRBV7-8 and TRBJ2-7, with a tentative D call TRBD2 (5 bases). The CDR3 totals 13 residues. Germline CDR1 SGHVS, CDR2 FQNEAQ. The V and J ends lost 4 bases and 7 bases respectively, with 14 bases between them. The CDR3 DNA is TGTGCCAGCAGCTCGGCGGGCTCTAGAGAGCAGTACTTC. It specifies CASSSAGSREQYF.

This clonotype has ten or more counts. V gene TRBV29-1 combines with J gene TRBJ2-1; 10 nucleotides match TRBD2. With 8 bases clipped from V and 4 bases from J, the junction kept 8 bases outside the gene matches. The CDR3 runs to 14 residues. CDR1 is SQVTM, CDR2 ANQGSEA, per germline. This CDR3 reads CSNKAGGIYNEQFF. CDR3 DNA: TGCAGCAATAAAGCGGGAGGGATTTACAATGAGCAGTTCTTC.

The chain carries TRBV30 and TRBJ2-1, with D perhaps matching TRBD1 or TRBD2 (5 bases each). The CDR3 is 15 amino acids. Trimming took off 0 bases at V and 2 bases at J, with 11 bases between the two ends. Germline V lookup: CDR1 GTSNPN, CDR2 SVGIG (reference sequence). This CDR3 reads CAWSVRDRPYNEQFF. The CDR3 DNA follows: TGTGCCTGGAGTGTTCGGGACCGACCCTACAATGAGCAGTTCTTC.

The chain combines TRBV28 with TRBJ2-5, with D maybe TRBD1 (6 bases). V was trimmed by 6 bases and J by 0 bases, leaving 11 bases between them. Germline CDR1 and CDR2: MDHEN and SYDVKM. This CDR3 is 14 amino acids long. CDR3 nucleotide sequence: TGTGCCAGCAGAAAAGACAGGAACCAAGAGACCCAGTACTTC. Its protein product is CASRKDRNQETQYF.

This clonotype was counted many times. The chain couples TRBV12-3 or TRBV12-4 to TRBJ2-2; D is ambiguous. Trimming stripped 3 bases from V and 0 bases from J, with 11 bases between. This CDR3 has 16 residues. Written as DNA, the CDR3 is TGTGCCAGCAGTTTCTCCCCTTCCACGAACACCGGGGAGCTGTTTTTT. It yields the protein CASSFSPSTNTGELFF.

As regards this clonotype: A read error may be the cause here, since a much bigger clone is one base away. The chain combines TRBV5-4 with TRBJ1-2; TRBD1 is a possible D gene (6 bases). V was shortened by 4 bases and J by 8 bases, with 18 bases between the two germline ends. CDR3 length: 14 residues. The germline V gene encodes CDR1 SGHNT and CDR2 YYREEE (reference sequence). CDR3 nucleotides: TGTGCCAGCAGCCCGACGGTGGGGGCGCGGGGCTACACCTTC. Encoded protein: CASSPTVGARGYTF.

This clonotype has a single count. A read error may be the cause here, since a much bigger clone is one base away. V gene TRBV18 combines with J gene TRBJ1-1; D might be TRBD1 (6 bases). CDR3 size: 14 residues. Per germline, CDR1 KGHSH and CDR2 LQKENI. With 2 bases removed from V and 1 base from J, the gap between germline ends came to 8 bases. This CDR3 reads CASSPVQGNTEAFF. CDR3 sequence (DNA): TGTGCCAGCTCACCAGTACAGGGGAACACTGAAGCTTTCTTT.

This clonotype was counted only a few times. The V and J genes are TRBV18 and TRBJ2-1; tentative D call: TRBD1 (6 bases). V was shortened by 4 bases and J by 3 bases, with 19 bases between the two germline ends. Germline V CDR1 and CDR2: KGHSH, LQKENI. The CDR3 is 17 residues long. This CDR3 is CASSLKLYKQGYNEQFF. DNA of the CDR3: TGTGCCAGCTCACTCAAACTTTACAAACAGGGCTACAATGAGCAGTTCTTC.

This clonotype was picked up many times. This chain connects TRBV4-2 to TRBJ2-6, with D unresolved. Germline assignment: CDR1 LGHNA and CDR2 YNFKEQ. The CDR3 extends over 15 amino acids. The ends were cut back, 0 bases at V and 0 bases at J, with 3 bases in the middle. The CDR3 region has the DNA TGTGCCAGCAGCCAAGATCACTCTGGGGCCAACGTCCTGACTTTC. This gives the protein CASSQDHSGANVLTF.